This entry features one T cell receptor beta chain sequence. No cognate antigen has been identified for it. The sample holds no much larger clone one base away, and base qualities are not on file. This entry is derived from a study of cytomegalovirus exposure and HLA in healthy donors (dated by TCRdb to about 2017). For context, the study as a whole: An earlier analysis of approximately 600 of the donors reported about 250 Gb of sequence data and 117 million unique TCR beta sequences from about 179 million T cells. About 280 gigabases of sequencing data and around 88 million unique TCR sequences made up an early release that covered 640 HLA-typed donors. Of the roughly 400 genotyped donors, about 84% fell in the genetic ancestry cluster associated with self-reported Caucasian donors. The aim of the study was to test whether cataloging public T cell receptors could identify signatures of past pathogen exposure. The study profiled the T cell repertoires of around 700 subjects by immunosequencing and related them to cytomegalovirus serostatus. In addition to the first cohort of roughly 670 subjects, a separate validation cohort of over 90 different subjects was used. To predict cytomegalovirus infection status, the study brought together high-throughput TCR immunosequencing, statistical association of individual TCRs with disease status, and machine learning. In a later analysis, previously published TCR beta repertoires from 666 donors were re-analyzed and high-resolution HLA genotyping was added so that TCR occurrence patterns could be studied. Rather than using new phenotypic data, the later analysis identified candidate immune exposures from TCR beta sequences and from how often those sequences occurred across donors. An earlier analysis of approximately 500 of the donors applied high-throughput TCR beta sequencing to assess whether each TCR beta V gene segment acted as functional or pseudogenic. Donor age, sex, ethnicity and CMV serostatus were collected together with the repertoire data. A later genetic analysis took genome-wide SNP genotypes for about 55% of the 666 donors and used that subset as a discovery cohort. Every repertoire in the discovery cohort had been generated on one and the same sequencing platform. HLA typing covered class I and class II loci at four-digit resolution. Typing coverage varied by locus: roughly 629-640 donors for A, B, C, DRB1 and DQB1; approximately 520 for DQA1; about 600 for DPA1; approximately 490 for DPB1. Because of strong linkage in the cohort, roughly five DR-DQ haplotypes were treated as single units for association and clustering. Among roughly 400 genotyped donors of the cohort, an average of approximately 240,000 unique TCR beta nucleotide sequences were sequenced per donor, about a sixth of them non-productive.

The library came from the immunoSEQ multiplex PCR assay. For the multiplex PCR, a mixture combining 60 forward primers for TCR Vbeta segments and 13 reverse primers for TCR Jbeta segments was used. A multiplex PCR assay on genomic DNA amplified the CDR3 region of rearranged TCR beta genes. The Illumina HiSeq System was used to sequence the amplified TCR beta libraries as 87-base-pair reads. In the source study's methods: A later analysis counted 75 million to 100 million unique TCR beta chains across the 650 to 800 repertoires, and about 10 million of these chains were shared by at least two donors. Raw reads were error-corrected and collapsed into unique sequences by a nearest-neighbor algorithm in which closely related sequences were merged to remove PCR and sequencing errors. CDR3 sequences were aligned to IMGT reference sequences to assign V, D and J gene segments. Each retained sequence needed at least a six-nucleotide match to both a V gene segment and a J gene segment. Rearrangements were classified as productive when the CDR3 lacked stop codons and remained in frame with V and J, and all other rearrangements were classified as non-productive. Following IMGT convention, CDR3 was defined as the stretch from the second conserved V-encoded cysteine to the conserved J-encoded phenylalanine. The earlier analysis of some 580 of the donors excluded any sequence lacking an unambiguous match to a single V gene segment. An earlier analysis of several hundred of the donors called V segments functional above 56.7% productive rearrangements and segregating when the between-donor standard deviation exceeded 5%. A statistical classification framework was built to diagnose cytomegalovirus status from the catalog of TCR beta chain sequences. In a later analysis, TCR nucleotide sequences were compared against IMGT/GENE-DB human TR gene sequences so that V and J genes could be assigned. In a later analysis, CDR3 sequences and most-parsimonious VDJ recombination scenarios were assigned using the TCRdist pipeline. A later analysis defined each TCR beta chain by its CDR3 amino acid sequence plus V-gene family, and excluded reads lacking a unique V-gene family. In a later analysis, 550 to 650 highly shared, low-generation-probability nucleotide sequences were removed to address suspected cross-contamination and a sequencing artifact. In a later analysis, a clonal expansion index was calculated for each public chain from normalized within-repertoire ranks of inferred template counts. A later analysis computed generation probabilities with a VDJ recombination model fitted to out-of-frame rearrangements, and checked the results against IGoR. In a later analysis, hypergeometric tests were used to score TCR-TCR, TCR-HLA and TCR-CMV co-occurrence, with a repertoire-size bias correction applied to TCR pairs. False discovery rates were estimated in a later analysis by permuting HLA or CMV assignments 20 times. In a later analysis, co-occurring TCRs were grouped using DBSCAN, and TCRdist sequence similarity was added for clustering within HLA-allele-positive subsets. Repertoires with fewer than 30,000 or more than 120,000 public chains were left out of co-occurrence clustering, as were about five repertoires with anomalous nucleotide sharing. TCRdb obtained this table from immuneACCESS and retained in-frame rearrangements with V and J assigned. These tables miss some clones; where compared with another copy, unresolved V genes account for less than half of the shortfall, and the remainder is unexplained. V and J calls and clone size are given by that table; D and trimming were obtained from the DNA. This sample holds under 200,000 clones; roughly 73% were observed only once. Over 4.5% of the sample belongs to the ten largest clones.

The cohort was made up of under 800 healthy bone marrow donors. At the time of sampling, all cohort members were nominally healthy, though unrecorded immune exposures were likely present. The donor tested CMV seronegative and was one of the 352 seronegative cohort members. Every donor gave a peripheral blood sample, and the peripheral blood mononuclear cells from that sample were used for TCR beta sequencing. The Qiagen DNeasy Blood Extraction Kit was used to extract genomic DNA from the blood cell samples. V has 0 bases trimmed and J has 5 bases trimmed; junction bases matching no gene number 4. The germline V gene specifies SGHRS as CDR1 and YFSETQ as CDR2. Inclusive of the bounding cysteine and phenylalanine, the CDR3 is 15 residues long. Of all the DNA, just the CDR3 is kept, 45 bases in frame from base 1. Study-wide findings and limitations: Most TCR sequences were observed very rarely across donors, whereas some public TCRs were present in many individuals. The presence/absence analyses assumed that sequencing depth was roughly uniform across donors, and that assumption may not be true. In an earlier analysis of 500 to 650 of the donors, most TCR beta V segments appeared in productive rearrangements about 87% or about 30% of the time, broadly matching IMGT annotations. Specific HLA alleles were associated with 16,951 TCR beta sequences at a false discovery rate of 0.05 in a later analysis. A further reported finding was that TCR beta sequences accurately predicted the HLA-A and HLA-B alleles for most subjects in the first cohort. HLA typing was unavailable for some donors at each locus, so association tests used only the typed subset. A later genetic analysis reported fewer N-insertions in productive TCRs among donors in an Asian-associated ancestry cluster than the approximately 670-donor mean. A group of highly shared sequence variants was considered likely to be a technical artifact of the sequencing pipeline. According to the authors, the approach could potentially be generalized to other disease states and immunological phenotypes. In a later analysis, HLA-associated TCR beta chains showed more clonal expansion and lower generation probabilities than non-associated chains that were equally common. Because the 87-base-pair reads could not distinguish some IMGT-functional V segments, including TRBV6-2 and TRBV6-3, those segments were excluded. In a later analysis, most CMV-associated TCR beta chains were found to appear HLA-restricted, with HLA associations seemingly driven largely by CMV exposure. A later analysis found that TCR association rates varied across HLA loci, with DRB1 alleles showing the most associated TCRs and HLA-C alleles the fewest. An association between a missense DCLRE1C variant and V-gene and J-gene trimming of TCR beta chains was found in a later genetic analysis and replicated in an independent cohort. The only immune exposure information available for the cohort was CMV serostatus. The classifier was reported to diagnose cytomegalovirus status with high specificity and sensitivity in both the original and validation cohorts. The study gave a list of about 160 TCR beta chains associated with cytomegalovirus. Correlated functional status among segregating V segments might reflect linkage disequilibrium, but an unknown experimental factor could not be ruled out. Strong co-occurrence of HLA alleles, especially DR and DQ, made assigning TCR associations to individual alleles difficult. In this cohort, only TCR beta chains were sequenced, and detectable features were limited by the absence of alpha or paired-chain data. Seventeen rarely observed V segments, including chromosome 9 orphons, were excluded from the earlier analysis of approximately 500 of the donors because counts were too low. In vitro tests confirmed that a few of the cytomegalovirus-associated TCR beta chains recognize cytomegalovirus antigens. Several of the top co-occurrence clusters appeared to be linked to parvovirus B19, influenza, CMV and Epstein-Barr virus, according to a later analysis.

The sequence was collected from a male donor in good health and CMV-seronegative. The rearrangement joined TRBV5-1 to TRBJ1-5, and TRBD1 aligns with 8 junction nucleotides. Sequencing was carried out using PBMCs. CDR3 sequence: CASSLAGQGDQPQHF. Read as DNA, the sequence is TGCGCCAGCAGCTTGGCCGGACAGGGTGATCAGCCCCAGCATTTT.